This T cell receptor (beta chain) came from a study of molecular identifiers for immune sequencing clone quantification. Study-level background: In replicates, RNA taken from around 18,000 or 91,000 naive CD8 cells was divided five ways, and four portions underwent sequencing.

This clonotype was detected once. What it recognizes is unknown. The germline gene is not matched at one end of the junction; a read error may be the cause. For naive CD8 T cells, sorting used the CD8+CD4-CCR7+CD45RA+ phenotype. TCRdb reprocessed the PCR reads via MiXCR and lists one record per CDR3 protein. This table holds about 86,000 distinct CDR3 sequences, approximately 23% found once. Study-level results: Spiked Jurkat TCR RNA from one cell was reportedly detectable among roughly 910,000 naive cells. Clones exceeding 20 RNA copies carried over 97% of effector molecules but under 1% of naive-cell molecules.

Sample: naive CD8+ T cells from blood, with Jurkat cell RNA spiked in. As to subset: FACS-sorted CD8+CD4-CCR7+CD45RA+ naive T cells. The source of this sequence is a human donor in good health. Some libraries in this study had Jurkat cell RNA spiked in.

CDR3 in amino acids: CASRQEPSMNTEAFF. CDR3 nucleotides: TGCGCCAGCCGCCAAGAACCGTCCATGAACACTGAAGCTTTCTTT. The chain links TRBV4-1 to TRBJ1-1; D is unresolved. Germline V lookup: CDR1 MGHRA, CDR2 YSYEKL. CDR3 length equals 15 residues.